This T cell receptor beta chain was sequenced for a study of blood T cell repertoires in COVID-19 (dated by TCRdb to 2020 to 2022). Some background on the complete study: Collaborator samples came from the United States, Italy and Spain and covered acute and convalescent phases of COVID-19. A freely available public database, intended as a resource for researchers studying the immune response to SARS-CoV-2, is where the repertoires were released. The material from the prospective study consisted of cDNA or gDNA derived from T cells, B-cell-depleted T cells, or PBMCs. The sample metadata nearly always contained a de-identified subject ID, COVID-19 status, age in years and sex. Subjects who had been exposed to COVID-19, were actively infected with it, or had recovered from it provided the deeply sampled blood TCRbeta repertoires that made up the dataset. HLA class I and class II types, where available, came from metadata supplied by the sample provider rather than from assay-based typing. The samples were drawn from two sources: the first 160 participants of the ongoing ImmuneRACE study, and 950 to 1,500 subjects contributed by 6 global collaborators. Summary of the overall study and its limitations: Clinical and demographic metadata were provided uncurated, with the amount varying by source and participant.

Whole blood was collected in K2EDTA tubes by collaborating institutions according to the institutions' own protocols. For TCRbeta analysis, collaborators shipped samples as frozen whole blood, isolated PBMCs, or DNA extracted from either of those sample types. Note on this clone: Its antigen is still unknown. Within one base of it there is no much larger clone, and no base qualities were kept.

There are 14 amino acids in the CDR3, from cysteine to phenylalanine inclusive. The entry retains the CDR3 DNA only, 42 bases that are in frame from base 1. The germline V gene sets CDR1 to SGHDT and CDR2 to YYEEEE. Unmatched junction bases come to 2, with V trimmed by 0 bases and J by 5 bases. TCRbeta CDR3 regions were amplified from genomic DNA using the immunoSEQ Assay, a bias-controlled multiplex PCR. The study's processing was this. The number of nucleated cells in each sample was estimated from the amplification of reference gene primers within the assay. To quantify the absolute abundance of each unique TCRbeta CDR3 rearrangement, sequence reads were collapsed and filtered. For each sample, productive Simpson clonality was calculated by taking the square root of Simpson's diversity index across productive rearrangements. TCRdb obtained this table from immuneACCESS and retained in-frame rearrangements with V and J assigned. These tables miss some clones; where compared with another copy, unresolved V genes account for less than half of the shortfall, and the remainder is unexplained. V and J calls and clone size are as listed in that table; D and trimming were resolved from the DNA. The table for this sample lists about 260,000 clones; about 80% of them were counted only once. The ten largest make up around 2% of the sample.

In this chain, TRBV5-6 is recombined with TRBJ2-1, with TRBD1 identical over 7 junction bases. The specimen sequenced was peripheral blood. The clonotype was recovered from a woman of 80 years or more with acute or convalescent COVID-19. The DNA is as follows: TGTGCCAGCAGCTTGGGGGGACAGCACAATGAGCAGTTCTTC. The resulting protein is CASSLGGQHNEQFF.